The rows below give T cell receptor beta chains drawn from one sample of a study of radiotherapy plus CTLA-4 blockade in lung cancer. The assay was immunoSEQ multiplex PCR, and TCRdb's table has in-frame clones only and misses some. Of about 93,000 clones listed, just over 85% are singletons. The sequences come from peripheral blood, collected from a patient treated with radiotherapy plus ipilimumab. Source of these receptors: a human donor with non-small cell lung cancer that progressed on radiotherapy plus ipilimumab. Both conserved end residues are part of each CDR3. Each record gives: J gene, D gene, V gene, clone size, CDR3 DNA, CDR3 protein. The D gene is left open where the match is weak. Clone sizes are given selectively: once, few, many, or a class where the clone is expanded.

TRBJ1-5 | TRBD1 | TRBV19 | NA | TGTGCCACTAGGGGGCAGGCCAATCAGCCCCAGCATTTT | CATRGQANQPQHF
TRBJ2-7 | TRBD2 | TRBV9 | NA | TGTGCCAGCAGCCACGGAGGACTAGCGCCCTCCTACGAGCAGTACTTC | CASSHGGLAPSYEQYF
TRBJ1-1 | NA | TRBV11-2 | NA | TGTGCCAGCAGCCCGCCTCAACGGGGCACTGAAGCTTTCTTT | CASSPPQRGTEAFF
TRBJ2-2 | TRBD1 | TRBV7-6 | NA | TGTGCCAGCAGGGACAGGGCCGGCACCGGGGAGCTGTTTTTT | CASRDRAGTGELFF
TRBJ1-2 | NA | TRBV18 | NA | TGTGCCAGCTCACCCGACCCGTCCCCTGGCTACACCTTC | CASSPDPSPGYTF
TRBJ1-2 | NA | TRBV7-2 | once | TGTGCCAGCAGCTTCCCCGGGGGGGGGAACTATGGCTACACCTTC | CASSFPGGGNYGYTF
TRBJ1-5 | NA | TRBV6-6 | NA | TGTGCCAGCAGCAGGGATGGTAGTCAGCCCCAGCATTTT | CASSRDGSQPQHF
TRBJ2-7 | TRBD1 | TRBV4-1 | NA | TGCGCCAGCAGCTCCCCCGGACAGGGCTACGAGCAGTACTTC | CASSSPGQGYEQYF
TRBJ1-3 | NA | TRBV11-3 | NA | TGTGCCAGCAGCTTAGGAGCCGGCTCTGGAAACACCATATATTTT | CASSLGAGSGNTIYF
TRBJ2-1 | TRBD1 | TRBV6-6 | NA | TGTGCTTCACAGGGGGACTTCAATGAGCAGTTCTTC | CASQGDFNEQFF
TRBJ1-2 | NA | TRBV5-6 | NA | TGTGCCAGCAGCTTCCCCTCGGGCCAGCCCGGCTACACCTTC | CASSFPSGQPGYTF
TRBJ2-1 | TRBD1 | TRBV7-9 | NA | TGTGCCAGCAGCTCACCTACAGGGGGGAATTCCTACAATGAGCAGTTCTTC | CASSSPTGGNSYNEQFF
TRBJ2-5 | TRBD2 | TRBV5-5 | NA | TGTGCCAGCAGCTTGGGCGGGAGGGCCCCAGAGACCCAGTACTTC | CASSLGGRAPETQYF
TRBJ1-3 | NA | TRBV27 | NA | TGTGCCAGCAACCGAGGGGAGGGAGTCTCTGGAAACACCATATATTTT | CASNRGEGVSGNTIYF
TRBJ1-2 | NA | TRBV18 | NA | TGTGCCAGCTCCGAGACAGGAACCTATGGCTACACCTTC | CASSETGTYGYTF
TRBJ2-7 | NA | TRBV21-1 | NA | TGTGCCAGCAGCAAAGAAGTAACCCGGAATCAGGGGGAGAACTCCTACGAGCAGTACTTC | CASSKEVTRNQGENSYEQYF
TRBJ1-4 | NA | TRBV27 | NA | TGTGCCAGCAGTTTATGGGTCGGAACTAATGAAAAACTGTTTTTT | CASSLWVGTNEKLFF
TRBJ2-7 | TRBD1 | TRBV28 | NA | TGTGCCAGCACCCGGACAGGGAGAGGCTACGAGCAGTACTTC | CASTRTGRGYEQYF
TRBJ1-2 | NA | TRBV6-6 | NA | TGTGCCAGCAGCCGAGCGCAGGGAATCAACTATGGCTACACCTTC | CASSRAQGINYGYTF
TRBJ2-7 | TRBD2 | TRBV18 | once | TGTGCCAGCTCACCTCTAGCGGGAGGTTACGAGCAGTACTTC | CASSPLAGGYEQYF
TRBJ2-7 | NA | TRBV11-3 | NA | TGTGCCAGCAGCTTAATGGGACCTCTGGAGCAGTACTTC | CASSLMGPLEQYF
TRBJ1-1 | NA | TRBV5-1 | NA | TGCGCCAGCAGCTTGATAGCCGGCGCTGAAGCTTTCTTT | CASSLIAGAEAFF
TRBJ2-3 | NA | TRBV30 | once | TGTGCCTGGAGTGGTGAACTTAGCACAGATACGCAGTATTTT | CAWSGELSTDTQYF
TRBJ2-1 | NA | TRBV5-1 | NA | TGCGCCAGCAGCTTGGCCCTGGCGGGCTCCTACAATGAGCAGTTCTTC | CASSLALAGSYNEQFF
TRBJ1-1 | NA | TRBV5-5 | NA | TGTGCCAGCAGCACTCCTGAACCCGGGGTGAAGTTAGCTTTCTTT | CASSTPEPGVKLAFF
TRBJ1-2 | NA | TRBV21-1 | NA | TGTGCCAGCAGGCCGGGACCGACTAGAGGCTACACCTTC | CASRPGPTRGYTF
TRBJ2-2 | TRBD2 | TRBV9 | NA | TGTGCCAGCAGCGTAGGGACTAGCGAGAACACCGGGGAGCTGTTTTTT | CASSVGTSENTGELFF
TRBJ1-5 | NA | TRBV6-6 | few | TGTGCCACCTCCCGGGGGTGGGGTCAGCCCCAGCATTTT | CATSRGWGQPQHF
TRBJ2-3 | TRBD2 | TRBV19 | NA | TGTGCCAGTAGTACCCCTTTTCTTGGGACTAGCGGGAGCCCGGATACGCAGTATTTT | CASSTPFLGTSGSPDTQYF
TRBJ2-1 | TRBD2 | TRBV6-5 | NA | TGTGCCAGCAGTTACGGGGCTAGCGGCAAGTTTGAGCAGTTCTTC | CASSYGASGKFEQFF
TRBJ1-4 | TRBD1 | TRBV2 | few | TGTGCCAGCAGAGACTGGGGACAGGAAAATGAAAAACTGTTTTTT | CASRDWGQENEKLFF
TRBJ1-1 | NA | TRBV27 | NA | TGTGCCAGCAGTTTAACCATGTTGAACACTGAAGCTTTCTTT | CASSLTMLNTEAFF
TRBJ1-5 | TRBD1 | TRBV29-1 | once | TGCAGCGTAGCGGACAGGGGGTATCAGCCCCAGCATTTT | CSVADRGYQPQHF
TRBJ2-3 | TRBD2 | TRBV7-2 | NA | TGTGCCAGCAGCTTACAAGCGGGAGGGTTCACAGATACGCAGTATTTT | CASSLQAGGFTDTQYF
TRBJ1-2 | TRBD1 | TRBV5-6 | NA | TGTGCCAGCAGGGAGGACAGGGCCTATGGCTACACCTTC | CASREDRAYGYTF
TRBJ1-6 | NA | TRBV7-9 | NA | TGTGCCAGCAGCCACAGTAATTCACCCCTCCACTTT | CASSHSNSPLHF
TRBJ2-5 | NA | TRBV27 | NA | TGTGCCAGCAGTCCGTATGCCCAAGAGACCCAGTACTTC | CASSPYAQETQYF
TRBJ2-3 | TRBD2 | TRBV30 | NA | TGTGCCTGGGAGCGGGGATTCACAGATACGCAGTATTTT | CAWERGFTDTQYF
TRBJ2-1 | TRBD2 | TRBV5-1 | NA | TGCGCCAGCAGCCCCCGGGTGAGCGGGAGAGCGAGCTCCTACAATGAGCAGTTCTTC | CASSPRVSGRASSYNEQFF
TRBJ2-7 | NA | TRBV18 | NA | TGTGCCAGCTCACCAAGTAGGACTTCGTACGAGCAGTACTTC | CASSPSRTSYEQYF
TRBJ1-1 | NA | TRBV9 | once | TGTGCCAGCAGCGTATCGGGGGCCTCCAGGTGGGACACTGAAGCTTTCTTT | CASSVSGASRWDTEAFF
TRBJ2-5 | NA | TRBV5-6 | few | TGTGCCAGCAGCTTCGGCCGCCGCGAGACCCAGTACTTC | CASSFGRRETQYF
TRBJ2-7 | NA | TRBV7-8 | NA | TGTGCCAGCAGCTCTAGGTTTGGGGGTTACCACGAGCAGTACTTC | CASSSRFGGYHEQYF
TRBJ1-2 | NA | TRBV27 | NA | TGTGCCAGCAGTCAAGGTCGTGGCTACACCTTC | CASSQGRGYTF
TRBJ2-7 | NA | TRBV7-2 | few | TGTGCCAGCAGCTCTGCTGGGGGGCTCGAGCAGTACTTC | CASSSAGGLEQYF
TRBJ1-5 | TRBD1 | TRBV2 | NA | TGTGCCAGCAGTCCCGACAGGGATCAGCCCCAGCATTTT | CASSPDRDQPQHF
TRBJ1-5 | TRBD1 | TRBV9 | NA | TGTGCCAGCAGCGTAGAGGGGGACAGAGATAGCAATCAGCCCCAGCATTTT | CASSVEGDRDSNQPQHF
TRBJ2-7 | NA | TRBV5-1 | once | TGCGCCAGCAGCCCTAGGGGCGGGACGACCTACGAGCAGTACTTC | CASSPRGGTTYEQYF
TRBJ2-1 | TRBD2 | TRBV2 | NA | TGTGCCAGCCCTACACAGCGGGAGGGCCTAAGGAATGAGCAGTTCTTC | CASPTQREGLRNEQFF
TRBJ1-2 | NA | TRBV19 | NA | TGTGCCAGTAGTATTTGGGGGCAGTCTAACTATGGCTACACCTTC | CASSIWGQSNYGYTF
TRBJ2-2 | TRBD2 | TRBV6-5 | NA | TGTGCCAGCAACCTAGCGGGGGGAGCGACCGGGGAGCTGTTTTTT | CASNLAGGATGELFF
TRBJ2-5 | TRBD2 | TRBV5-4 | NA | TGTGCCAGCGGAGTATGGGGGGGGGTAGTAGAGACCCAGTACTTC | CASGVWGGVVETQYF
TRBJ1-2 | TRBD1 | TRBV5-6 | NA | TGTGCCAGCAGCTTGATGGGACAGGGGAACCACTATGGCTACACCTTC | CASSLMGQGNHYGYTF
TRBJ2-5 | TRBD2 | TRBV7-9 | NA | TGTGCCAGCAGAGATAGCGGGTCTGCCGGAGAGACCCAGTACTTC | CASRDSGSAGETQYF
TRBJ1-1 | NA | TRBV6-5 | NA | TGTGCCAGCAGTCCCCGGAGGGGGGCTGAAGCTTTCTTT | CASSPRRGAEAFF